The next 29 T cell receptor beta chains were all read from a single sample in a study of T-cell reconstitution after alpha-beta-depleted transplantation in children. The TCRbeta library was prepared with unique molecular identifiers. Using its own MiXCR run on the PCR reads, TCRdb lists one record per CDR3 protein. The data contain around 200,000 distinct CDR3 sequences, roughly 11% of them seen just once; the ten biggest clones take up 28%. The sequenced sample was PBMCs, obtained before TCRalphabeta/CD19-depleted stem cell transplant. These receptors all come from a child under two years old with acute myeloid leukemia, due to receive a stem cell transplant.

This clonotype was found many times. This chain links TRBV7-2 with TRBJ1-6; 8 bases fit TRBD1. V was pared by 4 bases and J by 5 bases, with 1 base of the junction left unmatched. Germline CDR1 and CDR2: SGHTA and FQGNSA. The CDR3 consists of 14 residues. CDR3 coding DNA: TGTGCCAGCAGCTCGACAGGGGATAATTCACCCCTCCACTTT. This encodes CASSSTGDNSPLHF.

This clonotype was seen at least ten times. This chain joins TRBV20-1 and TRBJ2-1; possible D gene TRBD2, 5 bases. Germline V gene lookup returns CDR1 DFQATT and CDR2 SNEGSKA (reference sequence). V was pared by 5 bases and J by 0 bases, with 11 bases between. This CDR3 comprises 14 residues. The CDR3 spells CSAGLFDSYNEQFF. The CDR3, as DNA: TGCAGTGCTGGACTCTTCGACTCCTACAATGAGCAGTTCTTC.

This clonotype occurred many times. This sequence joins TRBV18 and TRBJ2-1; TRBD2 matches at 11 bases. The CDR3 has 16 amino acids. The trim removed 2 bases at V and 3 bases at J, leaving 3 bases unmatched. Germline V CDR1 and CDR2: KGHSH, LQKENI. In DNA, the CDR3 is TGTGCCAGCTCACCAATTGGGACTAGCGGCTACAATGAGCAGTTCTTC. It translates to CASSPIGTSGYNEQFF. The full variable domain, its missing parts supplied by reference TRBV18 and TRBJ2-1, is NAGVMQNPRHLVRRRGQEARLRCSPMKGHSHVYWYRQLPEEGLKFMVYLQKENIIDESGMPKERFSAEFPKEGPSILRIQQVVRGDSAAYFCASSPIGTSGYNEQFFGPGTRLTVL.

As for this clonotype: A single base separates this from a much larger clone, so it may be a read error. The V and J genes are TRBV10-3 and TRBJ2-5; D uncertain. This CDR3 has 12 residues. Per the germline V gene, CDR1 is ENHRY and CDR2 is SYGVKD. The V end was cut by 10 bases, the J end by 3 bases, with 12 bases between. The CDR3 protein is CATVTAEETQYF. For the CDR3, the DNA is TGTGCCACTGTGACCGCTGAAGAGACCCAGTACTTC.

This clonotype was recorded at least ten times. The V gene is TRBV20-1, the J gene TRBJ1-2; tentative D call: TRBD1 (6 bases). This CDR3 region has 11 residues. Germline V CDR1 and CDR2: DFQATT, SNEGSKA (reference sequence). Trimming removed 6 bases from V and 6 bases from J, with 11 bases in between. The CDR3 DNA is TGCAGTGCATACACAGGGAATGGCTACACCTTC. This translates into CSAYTGNGYTF.

The CDR3 spells CATSTSGGYTQYF. CDR3 DNA sequence: TGTGCCACCTCGACTAGCGGGGGTTATACGCAGTATTTT. The gene calls are TRBV28 and TRBJ2-3, with 12 bases fitting TRBD2. Germline CDR1 is MDHEN and CDR2 is SYDVKM. The CDR3 consists of 13 residues. V shed 10 bases and J 7 bases; nucleotides not matched to a gene: 6. The full variable domain, with the rest looked up from reference TRBV28 and TRBJ2-3, is DVKVTQSSRYLVKRTGEKVFLECVQDMDHENMFWYRQDPGLGLRLIYFSYDVKMKEKGDIPEGYSVSREKKERFSLILESASTNQTSMYLCATSTSGGYTQYFGPGTRLTVL.

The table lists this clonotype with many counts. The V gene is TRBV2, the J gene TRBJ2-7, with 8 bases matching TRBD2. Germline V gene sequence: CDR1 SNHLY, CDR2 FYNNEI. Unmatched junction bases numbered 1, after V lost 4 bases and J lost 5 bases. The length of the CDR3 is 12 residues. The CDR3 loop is CASSATSDEQYF. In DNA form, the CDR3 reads TGTGCCAGCAGTGCGACTAGCGACGAGCAGTACTTC.

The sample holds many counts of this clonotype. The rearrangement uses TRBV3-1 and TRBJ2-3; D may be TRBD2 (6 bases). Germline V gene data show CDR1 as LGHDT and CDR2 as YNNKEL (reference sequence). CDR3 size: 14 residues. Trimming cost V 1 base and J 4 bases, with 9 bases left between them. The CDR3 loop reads CASSQGRVSDTQYF. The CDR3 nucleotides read TGTGCCAGCAGCCAAGGGAGGGTGTCAGATACGCAGTATTTT.

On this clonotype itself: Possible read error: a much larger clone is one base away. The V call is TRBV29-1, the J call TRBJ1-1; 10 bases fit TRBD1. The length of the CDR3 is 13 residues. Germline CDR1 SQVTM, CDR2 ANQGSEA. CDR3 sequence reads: CSVETTGGTEALF. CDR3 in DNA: TGCAGCGTTGAGACGACAGGGGGCACTGAAGCTCTCTTT.

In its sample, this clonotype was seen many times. Here the CDR3 reads CATSDATNEKLFF. The CDR3 DNA reads TGTGCCACCAGTGATGCCACTAATGAAAAACTGTTTTTT. The chain couples TRBV24-1 to TRBJ1-4; D is undetermined. CDR3 length equals 13 residues. Trimming removed 3 bases from V and 2 bases from J, with 3 bases in between. Germline lookup yields CDR1 KGHDR and CDR2 SFDVKD.

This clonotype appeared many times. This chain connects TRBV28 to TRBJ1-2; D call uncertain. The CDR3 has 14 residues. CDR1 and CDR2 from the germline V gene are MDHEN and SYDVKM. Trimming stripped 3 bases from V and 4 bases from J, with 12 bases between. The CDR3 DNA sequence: TGTGCCAGCAGTTTCGGGCAGTTGTCCTATGGCTACACCTTC. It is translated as CASSFGQLSYGYTF.

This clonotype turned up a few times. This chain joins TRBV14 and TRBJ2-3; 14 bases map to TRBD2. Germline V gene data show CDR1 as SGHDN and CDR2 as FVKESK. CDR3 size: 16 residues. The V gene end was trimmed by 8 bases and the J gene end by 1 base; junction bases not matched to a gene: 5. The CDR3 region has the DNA TGTGCCAGCGCGGGACTAGCGGGAGTGGGCACAGATACGCAGTATTTT. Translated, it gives CASAGLAGVGTDTQYF.

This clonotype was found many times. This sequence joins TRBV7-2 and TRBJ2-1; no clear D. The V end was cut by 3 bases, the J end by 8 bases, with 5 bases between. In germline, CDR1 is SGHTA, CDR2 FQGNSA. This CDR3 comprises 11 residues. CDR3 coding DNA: TGTGCCAGCAGCTTTAGCCATGAGCAGTTCTTC. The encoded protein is CASSFSHEQFF.

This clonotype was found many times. As DNA, the CDR3 is TGCAGTGCTAGCCCTCATTCTGGCGGGAGAACAGATACGCAGTATTTT. Translated: CSASPHSGGRTDTQYF. The chain couples TRBV20-1 to TRBJ2-3; 7 bases map to TRBD2. CDR3 length: 16 residues. With 3 bases clipped from V and 3 bases from J, the junction kept 12 bases outside the gene matches. The germline gives CDR1 DFQATT, CDR2 SNEGSKA (reference sequence).

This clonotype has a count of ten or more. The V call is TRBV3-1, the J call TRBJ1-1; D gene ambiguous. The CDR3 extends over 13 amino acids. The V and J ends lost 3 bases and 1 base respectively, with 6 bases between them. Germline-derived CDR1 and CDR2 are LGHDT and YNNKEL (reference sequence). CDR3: CASSQGGNTEAFF. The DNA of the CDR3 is TGTGCCAGCAGCCAGGGAGGGAACACTGAAGCTTTCTTT.

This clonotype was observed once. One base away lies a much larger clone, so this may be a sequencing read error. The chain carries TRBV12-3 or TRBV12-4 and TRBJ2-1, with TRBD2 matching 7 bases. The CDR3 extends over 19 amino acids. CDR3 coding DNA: TGTGCCTGCAGTCCGCAAATGATAGGTAGCGGGTCTGGAATAGGTGAGCAGTTCTTC. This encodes CACSPQMIGSGSGIGEQFF.

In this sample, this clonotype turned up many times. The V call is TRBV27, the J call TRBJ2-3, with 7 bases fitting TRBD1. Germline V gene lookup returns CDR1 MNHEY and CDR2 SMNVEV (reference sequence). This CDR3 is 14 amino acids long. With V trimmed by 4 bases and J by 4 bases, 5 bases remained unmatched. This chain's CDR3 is CASSSSGQPDTQYF. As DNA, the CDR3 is TGTGCCAGCAGTTCCTCGGGACAGCCAGATACGCAGTATTTT.

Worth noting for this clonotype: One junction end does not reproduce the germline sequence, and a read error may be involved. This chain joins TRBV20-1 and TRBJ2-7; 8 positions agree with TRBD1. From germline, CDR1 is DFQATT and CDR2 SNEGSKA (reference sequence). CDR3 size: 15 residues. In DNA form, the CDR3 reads TGCTGTGCGGGCCGGGCAGGGGGCCGCTCCTACGAGCAGTACTTC. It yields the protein CCAGRAGGRSYEQYF.

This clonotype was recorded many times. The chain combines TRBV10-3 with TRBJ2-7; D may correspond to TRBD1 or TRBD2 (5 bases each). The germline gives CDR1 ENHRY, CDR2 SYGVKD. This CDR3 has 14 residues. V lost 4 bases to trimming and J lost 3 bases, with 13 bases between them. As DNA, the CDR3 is TGTGCCATCAGTGGAGGGGCAGGTTACTACGAGCAGTACTTC. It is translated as CAISGGAGYYEQYF.

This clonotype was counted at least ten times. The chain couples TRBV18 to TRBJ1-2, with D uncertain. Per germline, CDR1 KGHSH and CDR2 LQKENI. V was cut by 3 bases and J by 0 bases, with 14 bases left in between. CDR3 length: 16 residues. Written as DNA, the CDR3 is TGTGCCAGCTCACCTGTAACATCTATAGCTAACTATGGCTACACCTTC. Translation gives CASSPVTSIANYGYTF.

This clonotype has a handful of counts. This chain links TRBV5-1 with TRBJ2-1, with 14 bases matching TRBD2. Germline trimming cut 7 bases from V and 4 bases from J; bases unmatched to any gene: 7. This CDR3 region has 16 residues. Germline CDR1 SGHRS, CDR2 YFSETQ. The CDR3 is CASVGLAGAPYNEQFF. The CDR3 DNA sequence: TGCGCCAGCGTGGGACTAGCGGGGGCTCCTTACAATGAGCAGTTCTTC.

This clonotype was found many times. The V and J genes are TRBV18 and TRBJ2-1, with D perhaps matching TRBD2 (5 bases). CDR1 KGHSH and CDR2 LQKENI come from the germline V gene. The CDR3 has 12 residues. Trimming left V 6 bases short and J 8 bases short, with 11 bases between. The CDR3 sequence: CASSRTEHEQFF. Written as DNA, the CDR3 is TGTGCCAGCTCCCGGACTGAGCATGAGCAGTTCTTC.

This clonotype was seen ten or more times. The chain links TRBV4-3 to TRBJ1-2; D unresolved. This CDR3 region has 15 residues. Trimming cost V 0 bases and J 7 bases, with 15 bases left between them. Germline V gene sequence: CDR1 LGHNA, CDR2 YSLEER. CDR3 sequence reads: CASSQEAPYPIGYTF. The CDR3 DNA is TGCGCCAGCAGCCAAGAGGCCCCTTACCCCATTGGCTACACCTTC.

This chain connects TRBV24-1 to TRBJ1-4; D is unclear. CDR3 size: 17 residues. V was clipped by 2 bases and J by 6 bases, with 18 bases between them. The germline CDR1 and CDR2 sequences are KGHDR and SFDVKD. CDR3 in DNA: TGTGCCACCAGTGATTCAAACCCGAGAGACGGGGATGAAAAACTGTTTTTT. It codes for CATSDSNPRDGDEKLFF.

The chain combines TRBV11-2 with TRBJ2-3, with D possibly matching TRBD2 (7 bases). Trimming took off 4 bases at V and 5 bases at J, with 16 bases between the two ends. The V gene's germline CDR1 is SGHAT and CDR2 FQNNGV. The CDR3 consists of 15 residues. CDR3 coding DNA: TGTGCCAGCAGCTCGGGGGGCAGGGCGAGAGATACGCAGTATTTT. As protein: CASSSGGRARDTQYF.

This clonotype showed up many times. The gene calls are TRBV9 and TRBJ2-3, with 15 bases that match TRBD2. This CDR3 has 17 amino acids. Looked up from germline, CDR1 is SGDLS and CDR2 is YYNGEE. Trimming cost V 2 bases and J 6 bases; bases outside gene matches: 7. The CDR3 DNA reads TGTGCCAGCAGCGTTAGTGGGACTAGCGGGAGGATGGATACGCAGTATTTT. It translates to CASSVSGTSGRMDTQYF.

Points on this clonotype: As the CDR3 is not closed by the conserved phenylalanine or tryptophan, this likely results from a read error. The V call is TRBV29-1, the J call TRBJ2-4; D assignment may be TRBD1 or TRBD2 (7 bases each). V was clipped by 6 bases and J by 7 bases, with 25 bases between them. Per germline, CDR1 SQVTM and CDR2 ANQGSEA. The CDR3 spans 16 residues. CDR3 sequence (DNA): TGCAGCGTCCTGACAGGGAGGGTGGCTGTTCGTAACATTCAGTACTTA. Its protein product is CSVLTGRVAVRNIQYL.

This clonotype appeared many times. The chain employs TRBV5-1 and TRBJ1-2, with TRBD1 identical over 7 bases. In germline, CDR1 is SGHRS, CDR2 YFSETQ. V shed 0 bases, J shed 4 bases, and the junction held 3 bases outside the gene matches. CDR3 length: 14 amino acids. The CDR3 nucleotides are TGCGCCAGCAGCTTGGGGGACAGAAGCTATGGCTACACCTTC. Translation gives CASSLGDRSYGYTF.

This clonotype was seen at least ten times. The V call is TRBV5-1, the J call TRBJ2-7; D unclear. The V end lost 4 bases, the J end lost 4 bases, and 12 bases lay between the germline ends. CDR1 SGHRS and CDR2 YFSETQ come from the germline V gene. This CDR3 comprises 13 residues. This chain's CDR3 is CASSNNRKYEQYF. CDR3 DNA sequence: TGCGCCAGCAGCAATAACAGAAAATACGAGCAGTACTTC.